The next 28 T cell receptor beta chains were all read from a single sample in a study of graft-versus-host responses after intestinal transplantation. The antigens of these receptors remain unknown. Here immunoSEQ multiplex PCR was the method, and the copy in TCRdb shows in-frame clones only, minus some. The sample has about 47,000 clones, 85% to 95% seen once. The starting material was unstimulated CD8+ T cells sorted from spleen or lymph node cells, obtained before transplant. These receptor sequences come from a human donor who was the organ donor for an intestinal transplant.

The chain links TRBV2 to TRBJ1-1, with D possibly TRBD1 on 6 matching bases. CDR1 SNHLY and CDR2 FYNNEI come from the germline V gene. The V and J ends lost 7 bases and 1 base respectively, with 7 bases between them. There are 12 residues in the CDR3. Here the CDR3 reads CASKDRNTEAFF. CDR3 in DNA: TGTGCCAGCAAGGACAGGAACACTGAAGCTTTCTTT.

The chain links TRBV7-9 to TRBJ2-7; TRBD2 matches 7 bases. Germline V lookup: CDR1 SEHNR, CDR2 FQNEAQ (reference sequence). Trimming at V came to 5 bases and at J to 2 bases, leaving 6 bases not matched to a gene. CDR3 length: 14 amino acids. The DNA for the CDR3 is TGTGCCAGCAGCGGGCGGGGGACCCCCTACGAGCAGTACTTC. It specifies CASSGRGTPYEQYF.

The genes are TRBV10-3 and TRBJ2-5; no firm D call. The V gene's germline CDR1 is ENHRY and CDR2 SYGVKD. This CDR3 comprises 13 residues. V lost 2 bases, J lost 1 base, and 5 bases lay in between. In nucleotides, the CDR3 is TGTGCCATCAGTGAGGGAATCCAAGAGACCCAGTACTTC. Its translation is CAISEGIQETQYF.

V and J are TRBV4-1 and TRBJ2-2; 8 nucleotides match TRBD2. Losses at the gene ends were 3 bases for V and 5 bases for J; bases not matched to a gene: 11. The CDR3 length is 17 residues. CDR1 MGHRA and CDR2 YSYEKL come from the germline V gene. CDR3 region: CASSHPYGGALTGELFF. The CDR3 DNA is TGCGCCAGCAGCCATCCCTACGGGGGGGCTCTGACCGGGGAGCTGTTTTTT.

Here the CDR3 DNA reads TGTGCCAGCAGTTTACAGGAGATCTACAATGAGCAGTTCTTC. This gives the protein CASSLQEIYNEQFF. The chain employs TRBV28 and TRBJ2-1; no definite D call. CDR1 is MDHEN and CDR2 is SYDVKM in the germline V gene. The CDR3 has 14 amino acids. Trimming left V 2 bases short and J 3 bases short, with 8 bases between.

The chain couples TRBV27 to TRBJ2-3; possibly TRBD2 for D (5 bases). This CDR3 has 17 amino acids. CDR1 MNHEY and CDR2 SMNVEV come from the germline V gene (reference sequence). Trimming took 1 base from V and 0 from J, leaving 14 bases between them. The CDR3 DNA sequence: TGTGCCAGCAGTTTATATTCTAGCCTTGCTAGCACAGATACGCAGTATTTT. It translates to CASSLYSSLASTDTQYF.

This rearrangement joins TRBV5-1 to TRBJ1-4; D is ambiguous. The CDR3 totals 14 residues. Germline-derived CDR1 and CDR2 are SGHRS and YFSETQ. V was cut by 4 bases and J by 4 bases, with 11 bases left in between. The CDR3 is CASSEVGYNEKLFF. CDR3 coding DNA: TGCGCCAGCAGCGAGGTCGGGTATAATGAAAAACTGTTTTTT. Drawing the rest from reference TRBV5-1 and TRBJ1-4, the complete variable domain is KAGVTQTPRYLIKTRGQQVTLSCSPISGHRSVSWYQQTPGQGLQFLFEYFSETQRNKGNFPGRFSGRQFSNSRSEMNVSTLELGDSALYLCASSEVGYNEKLFFGSGTQLSVL.

CDR3 sequence (DNA): TGTGCCAGCACCCAGGGACGGGGGTTCTACGAGCAGTACTTC. Translating gives CASTQGRGFYEQYF. The J gene is TRBJ2-7, the V gene TRBV6-5, with D maybe TRBD2 (6 bases). The V and J ends lost 7 bases and 3 bases respectively, with 16 bases between them. Germline loops: CDR1 MNHEY, CDR2 SVGAGI. CDR3 length equals 14 residues.

The chain combines TRBV2 with TRBJ2-3, with TRBD1 matching 8 bases. The CDR3 has 15 residues. In germline, CDR1 is SNHLY, CDR2 FYNNEI. V was clipped by 3 bases and J by 5 bases; unmatched bases: 7. The CDR3 sequence is CASSDPGGEIDTQYF. CDR3 sequence (DNA): TGTGCCAGCAGTGATCCAGGGGGCGAAATAGATACGCAGTATTTT. Variable domain in full (rest from reference TRBV2 and TRBJ2-3): EPEVTQTPSHQVTQMGQEVILRCVPISNHLYFYWYRQILGQKVEFLVSFYNNEISEKSEIFDDQFSVERPDGSNFTLKIRSTKLEDSAMYFCASSDPGGEIDTQYFGPGTRLTVL.

The V gene is TRBV5-1, the J gene TRBJ2-7; TRBD1 aligns across 9 bases. From germline, CDR1 is SGHRS and CDR2 YFSETQ. The ends lost 0 bases at V and 2 bases at J; junction bases unmatched: 0. This CDR3 contains 14 residues. The CDR3: CASSLGQGAYEQYF. In nucleotides, the CDR3 is TGCGCCAGCAGCTTGGGACAGGGGGCCTACGAGCAGTACTTC.

The V gene is TRBV27, the J gene TRBJ2-2, with D uncertain. The CDR3 has 14 residues. V was clipped by 5 bases and J by 0 bases, with 7 bases between them. Per the germline V gene, CDR1 is MNHEY and CDR2 is SMNVEV (reference sequence). The CDR3 DNA reads as TGTGCCAGCAGTCCCCCGCCGAACACCGGGGAGCTGTTTTTT. This sequence encodes CASSPPPNTGELFF.

The chain joins TRBV4-1 to TRBJ1-1; 9 bases are a match to TRBD1. The CDR3 is 15 residues long. Germline-derived CDR1 and CDR2 are MGHRA and YSYEKL. V lost 4 bases, J lost 8 bases, and 11 bases stayed unmatched. This CDR3 reads CASSLINDRGKEAFF. The CDR3 DNA reads as TGCGCCAGCAGCCTTATCAACGACAGGGGGAAAGAAGCTTTCTTT.

The chain joins TRBV27 to TRBJ2-5; D remains ambiguous. The DNA end lines up better with TRBJ2-7; the J call may be wrong. The germline CDR1 and CDR2 sequences are MNHEY and SMNVEV (reference sequence). The CDR3 spans 15 residues. The CDR3, as DNA: TGTGCCAGCAGTCTAGGGTTAGGCCCTTACGTCGAGCAGTACTTC. Protein: CASSLGLGPYVEQYF.

The genes are TRBV6-6 and TRBJ2-5; 9 bases fit TRBD1. Gene TRBJ2-7 matches the end of the DNA better, so the J call may be wrong. Germline CDR1 MNHNY, CDR2 SVGAGI (reference sequence). CDR3 length equals 14 residues. In nucleotides, the CDR3 is TGTGCCAGCAGCTCGCGGACAGGGGTTCACGAGCAGTACTTC. Translation: CASSSRTGVHEQYF.

This chain connects TRBV21-1 to TRBJ1-1. TRBV21-1 is recorded as a pseudogene. The CDR3 consists of 11 residues. The CDR3 coding sequence is TGTGCCAGCAGCAAAGCGCTGAGAGCTTTCTTT. Translated, it gives CASSKALRAFF.

This rearrangement joins TRBV27 to TRBJ2-1; 14 bases are shared with TRBD2. This CDR3 spans 18 amino acids. J gave up 2 bases and V 3 bases, and 6 bases lay outside the gene matches. Germline lookup yields CDR1 MNHEY and CDR2 SMNVEV (reference sequence). The CDR3 DNA reads as TGTGCCAGCAGTTTGGTGACTAGCGGGGGGGCAGCCTACAATGAGCAGTTCTTC. Translation: CASSLVTSGGAAYNEQFF.

This sequence joins TRBV2 and TRBJ2-1; 11 nucleotides align to TRBD2. Germline-derived CDR1 and CDR2 are SNHLY and FYNNEI. The CDR3 runs to 15 residues. V gave up 6 bases and J gave up 4 bases; unmatched junction bases: 5. Here the CDR3 reads CASRRTSGHYNEQFF. The DNA for the CDR3 is TGTGCCAGCAGGAGGACTAGCGGGCATTACAATGAGCAGTTCTTC.

The chain couples TRBV6-6 to TRBJ1-4; the D gene is possibly TRBD1 (6 bases). The V and J ends lost 2 bases and 2 bases respectively, with 9 bases between them. Germline V gives CDR1 MNHNY, CDR2 SVGAGI (reference sequence). This CDR3 contains 15 residues. The chain's CDR3 is CASSYVRGTNEKLFF. The CDR3 DNA follows: TGTGCCAGCAGTTACGTCAGGGGCACTAATGAAAAACTGTTTTTT.

The rearrangement links TRBV4-2 to TRBJ1-6, with unresolved D. V was trimmed by 0 bases and J by 0 bases, leaving 9 bases between them. Germline-derived CDR1 and CDR2 are LGHNA and YNFKEQ. The CDR3 runs to 17 residues. CDR3: CASSQDLWSSYNSPLHF. The CDR3 region has the DNA TGTGCCAGCAGCCAAGATCTTTGGAGCTCCTATAATTCACCCCTCCACTTT.

The V call is TRBV19, the J call TRBJ1-2, with a tentative D call TRBD1 (5 bases). CDR3 length: 14 amino acids. Trimming pared 5 bases from V and 4 bases from J, leaving 14 bases between. The germline V gene encodes CDR1 LNHDA and CDR2 SQIVND (reference sequence). The CDR3: CASSLQATLYGYTF. In nucleotides, the CDR3 is TGTGCCAGTAGTCTACAGGCCACCCTCTATGGCTACACCTTC.

The J gene is TRBJ2-5, the V gene TRBV7-3; maybe TRBD1 (5 bases). Germline lookup yields CDR1 SGHTA and CDR2 FQGTGA. This CDR3 contains 15 residues. The ends were cut back, 6 bases at V and 4 bases at J, with 18 bases in the middle. This CDR3 reads CASSLSGGQGETQYF. The CDR3 DNA reads as TGTGCCAGCAGTCTCTCAGGTGGGCAGGGAGAGACCCAGTACTTC.

A single count supports this clone. The J gene is TRBJ2-7, the V gene TRBV15; TRBD1 matches 7 bases. Germline assignment: CDR1 LNHNV and CDR2 YYDKDF (reference sequence). This CDR3 comprises 14 residues. V dropped 0 bases and J dropped 3; count of bases not matched to a gene: 2. This chain's CDR3 is CATSREGQLYEQYF. The CDR3 DNA reads TGTGCCACCAGCAGAGAGGGACAGCTCTACGAGCAGTACTTC.

This chain connects TRBV7-2 to TRBJ1-2; tentative D call: TRBD1 (5 bases). There are 13 residues in the CDR3. Looked up from germline, CDR1 is SGHTA and CDR2 is FQGNSA. The V end lost 3 bases, the J end lost 2 bases, and 7 bases lay between the germline ends. Here the CDR3 reads CASSLGRNYGYTF. The CDR3 DNA sequence: TGTGCCAGCAGCTTGGGACGCAACTATGGCTACACCTTC.

The chain couples TRBV19 to TRBJ2-5; the D call may be TRBD1 or TRBD2 (5 bases each). Germline V CDR1 and CDR2: LNHDA, SQIVND (reference sequence). V dropped 5 bases and J dropped 5 bases, with 21 bases sitting between them. The CDR3 loop spans 16 amino acids. The CDR3 DNA reads TGTGCCAGTAGTCCCGGGACCCTGACGGGTCGCGAGACCCAGTACTTC. This translates into CASSPGTLTGRETQYF. Drawing the rest from reference TRBV19 and TRBJ2-5, the complete variable domain is DGGITQSPKYLFRKEGQNVTLSCEQNLNHDAMYWYRQDPGQGLRLIYYSQIVNDFQKGDIAEGYSVSREKKESFPLTVTSAQKNPTAFYLCASSPGTLTGRETQYFGPGTRLLVL.

V and J are TRBV11-2 and TRBJ1-2; D might be TRBD1 (5 bases). This CDR3 region has 15 residues. The V and J ends lost 5 bases and 2 bases respectively, with 15 bases between them. The germline V gene encodes CDR1 SGHAT and CDR2 FQNNGV. This CDR3 reads CASSTGPRTNYGYTF. In DNA, the CDR3 is TGTGCCAGCAGCACAGGACCGAGGACAAACTATGGCTACACCTTC.

V gene TRBV6-1 combines with J gene TRBJ2-7, with D unresolved. CDR1 and CDR2 (germline): MNHNS, SASEGT. V was pared by 7 bases and J by 4 bases, with 17 bases between. This CDR3 has 14 amino acids. The CDR3 nucleotides read TGTGCCAGCACCCTCCGCGGCCTTCTGTACGAGCAGTACTTC. It codes for CASTLRGLLYEQYF.

The V call is TRBV6-1, the J call TRBJ2-1, with 7 bases identical to TRBD1. This CDR3 comprises 15 residues. CDR1 MNHNS and CDR2 SASEGT come from the germline V gene. The ends lost 6 bases at V and 0 bases at J; junction bases unmatched: 5. This chain's CDR3 is CASRVDRVSYNEQFF. Written as DNA, the CDR3 is TGTGCCAGCAGGGTTGACAGGGTCTCCTACAATGAGCAGTTCTTC.

CDR3 amino acids: CAWISVDTGELFF. In DNA, the CDR3 is TGTGCCTGGATATCCGTCGATACCGGGGAGCTGTTTTTT. This chain connects TRBV30 to TRBJ2-2, with D uncertain. This CDR3 is built from 13 residues. V was clipped by 4 bases and J by 5 bases, with 11 bases between them. Per the germline V gene, CDR1 is GTSNPN and CDR2 is SVGIG (reference sequence).